This entry is about one T cell receptor beta chain. Its cognate antigen has yet to be identified. One base away there is no much larger clone; base qualities are not given. This entry belongs to a study of blood T cells in healthy people across ages (dated by TCRdb to between 2014 and 2017). Background for the entire study: In model experiments, template switching captured roughly one uniquely barcoded TCR beta cDNA molecule for every two T cells. Using deep sequencing normalized with unique cDNA molecular identifiers, the study measured how TCR beta repertoire diversity changes with age. To avoid experimental bias, donors of different ages were spread randomly across the sequencing lanes. Two additional independent replicas of 1 million unique cDNA reads from the same blood draw were analyzed for two donors (one aged 18 to 30 and one aged 80 or older). Four age groups were formed from the donors: young (average approximately 16 years), middle-aged (around 39), aged (about 62) and long-lived (82). Overall results and qualifications from the work: Estimates of total diversity based on one million sequenced T cells were considered lower bounds and underestimates. A strong correlation was found between observed TCR beta diversity and the percentage of naive T cells measured by flow cytometry. Because the CMV infection status of the donors was unknown, age-related changes in expanded clonotypes may potentially have been confounded. Compared with the aged group, the long-lived group had more naive CD4+ T cells, fewer expanded clones and increased TCR diversity, suggesting age selection. Because profiling used bulk unsorted PBMCs, naive and antigen-experienced compartments could not be compared conclusively. As age increased, observed TCR beta diversity per million T cells dropped in a roughly linear way, and a significant reduction was already evident by age 40.

CDR1 and CDR2 were assigned from the germline V gene as SGHTA and FQGNSA. From its cysteine to its phenylalanine, the CDR3 spans 19 amino acids. The CDR3 DNA has 57 bases and is translated from base 1. Donors were 39 systemically healthy Caucasian individuals from Russia aged roughly 6 to 100 years. Each donor gave 8.5 to 10 milliliters of peripheral blood, collected into EDTA-treated Vacutainer tubes. Ficoll-Paque density-gradient centrifugation was used to isolate PBMCs, with at least 7 million per sample. Trizol reagent was used to extract total RNA from the PBMCs, yielding at least 6 micrograms per sample. For every donor, an aliquot of PBMCs went through flow cytometry to measure the percentages of naive CD45RAhigh/CD27high T cells. The library was prepared using 5' RACE. These reads were obtained on an Illumina HiSeq 2500. A second PCR of about 6 to 12 cycles was run with a J-beta primer mix and a sample-barcoded 5' primer. Each TCR beta cDNA molecule received a unique molecular identifier from a template-switch 5' adaptor carrying 12 random nucleotides. Each sample yielded at least 3 million CDR3-containing paired-end reads. All of the RNA was converted into first-strand cDNA using the Mint cDNA synthesis kit, with a TRBC-specific oligonucleotide serving as the primer. Following uracil-DNA glycosylase treatment, all cDNA underwent a first 18-cycle PCR with the universal primers M1SS and BC2_uni_R. Regarding the original processing steps: Normalization of each sample was performed by random selection of 1 million high-quality reads, each carrying a distinct molecular identifier. Instead of being binned into consensus sequences, reads with shared molecular identifiers were discarded. CDR3 identification, clonotype clustering and error correction used MiTCR with a Q25 quality threshold and the strictest error-elimination algorithm. A nonparametric unseen species model with Euler transformation was used to estimate lower-bound total TCR beta diversity. TCRdb redid the processing of the public reads, applying fastp at Q25 and MiXCR, and retained in-frame beta chains. Entries are consolidated by CDR3 protein sequence, retaining the most common genes and DNA. The V and J calls follow TCRdb's processing rather than the paper's. The table for this sample lists some 1 million distinct CDR3 sequences; 45% of them were counted only once. The ten largest make up about 19% of the sample.

The sequence is built from TRBV7-2 and TRBJ2-5, with 14 bases aligning to TRBD2. The tail of the sequence fits TRBJ2-4 better, so the J call may be wrong. The TCR sequence derives from a woman in her fifties or sixties in good health. Sequenced: blood. Here the CDR3 is given as CASSSRGLAGEGRSNIQYF. The bases read TGTGCCAGCAGCTCAAGGGGACTAGCGGGAGAGGGGCGCTCGAACATTCAGTACTTC.